A selection of T cell receptor beta chains follows, all from one sample in a study of blood T cell repertoires in COVID-19. TCRdb's copy holds only in-frame clones and misses some; the assay was immunoSEQ multiplex PCR. This repertoire shows 200,000 to 300,000 clones, 84% found once; its top ten account for more than 4%. The sequencing input was peripheral blood. These receptors all come from a man between 50 and 59 years old with acute or convalescent COVID-19. Each CDR3 is given with its conserved first and last residue. D genes are given only for firm matches. Clone size is given for some rows only: seen once, a few or many times, or a class if the clone is expanded.

TRBJ1-1	.	.	TRBV27	CASTHGKGRITEAFF	TGTGCCAGCACCCATGGGAAGGGGAGGATCACTGAAGCTTTCTTT
TRBJ2-3	TRBD2	once	TRBV30	CAWSIGLAGGTDTQYF	TGTGCCTGGAGTATAGGACTAGCGGGGGGCACAGATACGCAGTATTTT
TRBJ1-2	.	.	TRBV12-3/TRBV12-4	CASSHFGYTF	TGTGCCAGCAGTCATTTTGGCTACACCTTC
TRBJ2-5	TRBD1	.	TRBV5-1	CASSSQPPGQGQETQYF	TGCGCCAGCAGCTCCCAGCCCCCGGGACAGGGCCAAGAGACCCAGTACTTC
TRBJ1-1	.	.	TRBV20-1	CSAGSNTEAFF	TGCAGTGCCGGGTCGAACACTGAAGCTTTCTTT
TRBJ1-5	TRBD1	.	TRBV30	CAWSVTRGPGPFNQPQHF	TGTGCCTGGAGTGTGACCAGGGGGCCAGGGCCCTTCAATCAGCCCCAGCATTTT
TRBJ2-7	TRBD2	.	TRBV7-9	CAAGSGYAGAYEQYF	TGTGCCGCCGGAAGTGGGTACGCGGGAGCCTACGAGCAGTACTTC
TRBJ2-3	.	.	TRBV29-1	CSVGSLDSSDTQYF	TGCAGCGTAGGATCCTTGGACAGTTCAGATACGCAGTATTTT
TRBJ1-4	.	.	TRBV5-6	CASSVRVLTNEKLFF	TGTGCCAGCAGCGTCAGGGTTTTAACTAATGAAAAACTGTTTTTT
TRBJ2-1	TRBD2	.	TRBV13	CASSSPPGLAGNEQFF	TGTGCCAGCAGTTCCCCTCCGGGGCTAGCGGGCAATGAGCAGTTCTTC
TRBJ1-3	TRBD1	.	TRBV13	CASSAQGGYNTIYF	TGTGCCAGCAGCGCACAGGGGGGGTATAACACCATATATTTT